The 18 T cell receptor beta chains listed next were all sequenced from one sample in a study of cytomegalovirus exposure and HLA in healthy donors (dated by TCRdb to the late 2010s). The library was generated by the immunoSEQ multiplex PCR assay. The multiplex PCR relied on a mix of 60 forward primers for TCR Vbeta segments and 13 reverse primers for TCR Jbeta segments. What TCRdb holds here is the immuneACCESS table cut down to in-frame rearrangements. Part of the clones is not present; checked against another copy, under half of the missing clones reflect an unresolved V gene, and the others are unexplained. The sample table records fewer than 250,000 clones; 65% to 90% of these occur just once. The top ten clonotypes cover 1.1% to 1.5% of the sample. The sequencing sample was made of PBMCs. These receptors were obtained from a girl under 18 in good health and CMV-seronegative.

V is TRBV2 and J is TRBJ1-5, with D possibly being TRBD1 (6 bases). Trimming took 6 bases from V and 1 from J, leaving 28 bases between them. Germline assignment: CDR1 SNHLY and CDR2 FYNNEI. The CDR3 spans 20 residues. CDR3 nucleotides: TGTGCCAGCAGACAAGGCCCGACAGGTAAAGGTACAGCAAGCAATCAGCCCCAGCATTTT. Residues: CASRQGPTGKGTASNQPQHF.

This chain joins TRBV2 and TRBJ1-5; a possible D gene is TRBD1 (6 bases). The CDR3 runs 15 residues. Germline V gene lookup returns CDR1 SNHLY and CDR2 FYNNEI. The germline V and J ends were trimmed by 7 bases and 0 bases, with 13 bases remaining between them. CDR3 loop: CASTATGISNQPQHF. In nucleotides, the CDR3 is TGTGCCAGCACCGCGACAGGAATTAGCAATCAGCCCCAGCATTTT.

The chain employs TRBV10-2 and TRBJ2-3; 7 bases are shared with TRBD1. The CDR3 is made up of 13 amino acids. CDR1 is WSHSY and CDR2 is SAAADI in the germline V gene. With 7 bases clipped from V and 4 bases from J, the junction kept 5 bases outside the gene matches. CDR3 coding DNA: TGCGCCAGCACCGGGACAGCAGCAGATACGCAGTATTTT. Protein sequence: CASTGTAADTQYF.

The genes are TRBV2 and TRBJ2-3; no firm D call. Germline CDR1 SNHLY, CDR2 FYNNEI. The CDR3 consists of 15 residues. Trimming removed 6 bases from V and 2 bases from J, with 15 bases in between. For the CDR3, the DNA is TGTGCCAGCAGAGCCGGGTCCTACCCCACAGATACGCAGTATTTT. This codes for CASRAGSYPTDTQYF.

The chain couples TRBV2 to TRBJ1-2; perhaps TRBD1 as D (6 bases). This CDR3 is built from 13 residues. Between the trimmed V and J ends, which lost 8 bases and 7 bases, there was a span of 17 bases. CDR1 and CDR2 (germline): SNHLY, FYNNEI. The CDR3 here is CASVDSVGVGYTF. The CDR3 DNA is TGTGCCAGCGTGGACAGCGTCGGGGTTGGCTACACCTTC.

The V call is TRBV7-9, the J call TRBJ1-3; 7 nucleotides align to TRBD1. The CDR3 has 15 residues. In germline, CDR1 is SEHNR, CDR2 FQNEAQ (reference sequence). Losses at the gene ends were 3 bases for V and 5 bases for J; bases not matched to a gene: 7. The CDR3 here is CASSFTGQSRNTIYF. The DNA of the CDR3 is TGTGCCAGCAGCTTTACGGGACAGAGCCGAAACACCATATATTTT.

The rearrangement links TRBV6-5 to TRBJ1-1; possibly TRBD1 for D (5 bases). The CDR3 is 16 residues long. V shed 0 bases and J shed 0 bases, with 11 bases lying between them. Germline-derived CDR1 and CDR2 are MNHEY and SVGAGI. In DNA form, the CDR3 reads TGTGCCAGCAGTTACTCCAGACAGATCATGAACACTGAAGCTTTCTTT. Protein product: CASSYSRQIMNTEAFF.

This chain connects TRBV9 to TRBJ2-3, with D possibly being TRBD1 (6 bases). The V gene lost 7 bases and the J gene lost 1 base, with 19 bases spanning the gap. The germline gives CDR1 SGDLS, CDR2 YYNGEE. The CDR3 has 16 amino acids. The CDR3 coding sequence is TGTGCCAGCGGACAGAATCAAAGAGCGGGCACAGATACGCAGTATTTT. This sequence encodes CASGQNQRAGTDTQYF.

DNA of the CDR3: TGTGCCAGCAGTGCTACCGGGGGAGGCAATCAGCCCCAGCATTTT. Its protein is CASSATGGGNQPQHF. The genes are TRBV6-5 and TRBJ1-5; tentatively, D is TRBD1 (5 bases). Trimming cost V 5 bases and J 2 bases, with 13 bases left between them. The germline V gene has CDR1 MNHEY and CDR2 SVGAGI. This CDR3 has 15 residues.

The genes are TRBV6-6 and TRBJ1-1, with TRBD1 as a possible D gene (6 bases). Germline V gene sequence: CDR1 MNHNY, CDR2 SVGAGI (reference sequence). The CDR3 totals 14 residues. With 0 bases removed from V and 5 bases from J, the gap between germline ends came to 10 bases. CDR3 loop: CASSYSPGTTEAFF. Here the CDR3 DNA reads TGTGCCAGCAGTTACTCCCCTGGGACAACTGAAGCTTTCTTT.

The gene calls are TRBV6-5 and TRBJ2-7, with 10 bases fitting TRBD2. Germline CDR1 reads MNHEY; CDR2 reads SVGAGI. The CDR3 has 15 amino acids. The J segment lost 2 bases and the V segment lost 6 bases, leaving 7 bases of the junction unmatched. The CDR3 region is CASRTGLAGAYEQYF. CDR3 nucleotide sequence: TGTGCCAGCAGAACTGGGCTAGCGGGGGCCTACGAGCAGTACTTC.

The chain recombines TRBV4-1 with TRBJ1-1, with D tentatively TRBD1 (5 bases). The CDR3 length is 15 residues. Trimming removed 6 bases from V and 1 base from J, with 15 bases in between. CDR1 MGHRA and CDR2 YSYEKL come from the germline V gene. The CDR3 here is CASSRLGLGNTEAFF. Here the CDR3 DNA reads TGCGCCAGCAGTAGACTGGGACTCGGGAACACTGAAGCTTTCTTT.

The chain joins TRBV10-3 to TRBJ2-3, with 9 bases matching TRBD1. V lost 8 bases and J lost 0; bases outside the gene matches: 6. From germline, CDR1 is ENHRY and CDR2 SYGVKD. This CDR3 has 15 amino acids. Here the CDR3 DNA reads TGTGCCATCTCACAGGGGGCCTTTAGCACAGATACGCAGTATTTT. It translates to CAISQGAFSTDTQYF.

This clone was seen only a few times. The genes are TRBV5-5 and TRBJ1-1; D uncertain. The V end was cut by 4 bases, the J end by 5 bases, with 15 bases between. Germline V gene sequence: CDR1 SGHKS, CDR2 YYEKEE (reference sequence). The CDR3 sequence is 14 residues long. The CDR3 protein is CASSPGGRWTEAFF. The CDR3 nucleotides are TGTGCCAGCAGCCCCGGCGGTCGATGGACTGAAGCTTTCTTT.

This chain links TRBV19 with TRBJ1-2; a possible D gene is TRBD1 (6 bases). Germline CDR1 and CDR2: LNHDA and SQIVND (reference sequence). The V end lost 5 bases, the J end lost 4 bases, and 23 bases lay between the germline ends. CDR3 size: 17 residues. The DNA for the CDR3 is TGTGCCAGTAGTCTAAGCCGGGACATATTCATCAGCTATGGCTACACCTTC. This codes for CASSLSRDIFISYGYTF. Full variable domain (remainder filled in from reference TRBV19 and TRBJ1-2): DGGITQSPKYLFRKEGQNVTLSCEQNLNHDAMYWYRQDPGQGLRLIYYSQIVNDFQKGDIAEGYSVSREKKESFPLTVTSAQKNPTAFYLCASSLSRDIFISYGYTFGSGTRLTVV.

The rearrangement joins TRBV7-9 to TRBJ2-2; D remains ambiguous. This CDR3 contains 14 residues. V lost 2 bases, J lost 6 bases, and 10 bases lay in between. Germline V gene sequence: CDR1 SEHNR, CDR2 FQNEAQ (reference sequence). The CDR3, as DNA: TGTGCCAGCAGCTTACCTAGGCTGGCCGGGGAGCTGTTTTTT. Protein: CASSLPRLAGELFF.

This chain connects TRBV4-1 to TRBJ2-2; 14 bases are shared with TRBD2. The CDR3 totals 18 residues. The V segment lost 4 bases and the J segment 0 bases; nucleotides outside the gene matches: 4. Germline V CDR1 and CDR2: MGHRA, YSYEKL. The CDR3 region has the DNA TGCGCCAGCAGCCGGGGACTAGCGGGAGCATCGAACACCGGGGAGCTGTTTTTT. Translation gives CASSRGLAGASNTGELFF.

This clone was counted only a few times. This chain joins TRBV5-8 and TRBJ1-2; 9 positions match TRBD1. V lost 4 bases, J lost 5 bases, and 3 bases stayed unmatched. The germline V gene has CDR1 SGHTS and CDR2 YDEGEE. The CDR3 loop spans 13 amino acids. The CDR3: CASSPGTGYGYTF. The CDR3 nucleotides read TGTGCCAGCAGCCCGGGGACAGGGTATGGCTACACCTTC.